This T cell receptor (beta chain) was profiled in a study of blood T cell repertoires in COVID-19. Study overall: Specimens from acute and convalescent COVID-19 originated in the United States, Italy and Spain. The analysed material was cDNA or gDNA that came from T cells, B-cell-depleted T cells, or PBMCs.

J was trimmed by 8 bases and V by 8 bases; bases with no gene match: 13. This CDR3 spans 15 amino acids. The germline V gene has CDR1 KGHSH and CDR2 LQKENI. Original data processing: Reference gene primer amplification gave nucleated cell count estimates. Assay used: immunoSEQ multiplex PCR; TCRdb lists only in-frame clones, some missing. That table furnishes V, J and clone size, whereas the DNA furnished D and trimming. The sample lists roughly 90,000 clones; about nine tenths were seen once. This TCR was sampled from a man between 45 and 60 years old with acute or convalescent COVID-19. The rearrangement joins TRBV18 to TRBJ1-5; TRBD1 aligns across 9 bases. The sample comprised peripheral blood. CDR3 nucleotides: TGTGCCAGCGCTCTGGACAGGGGAAGTGAGGAGCCCCAGCATTTT. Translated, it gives CASALDRGSEEPQHF.